This TCR beta chain was captured by sequencing in a study of shared clonotypes between healthy human individuals. On the study more broadly: A few men and two women, aged 18 to 49, were donors. Each donor's CD4 naive and CD4 memory cells filled three plates apiece, CD8 naive two, and CD8 memory one. Whole-study findings and limits: With a handful of donors compared, around 4.7% of naive CD4 clonotypes were shared.

Genomic DNA of every subset was divided equally among multiple immunoSEQ plates. Some clones are missing from TCRdb's copy, which holds only in-frame ones; the method was immunoSEQ multiplex PCR. Among around 510,000 clones, roughly 95% were seen once, and the ten largest hold nearly 0.065%. V lost 1 base to trimming and J lost 3 bases; unmatched junction nucleotides: 4. The germline V gene encodes CDR1 SGHNT and CDR2 YYREEE (reference sequence). The CDR3 spans 15 residues. The table lists this clone with a count of one. Antigen: not known. The sequence derives from a woman aged 25-40 years in good health. The sample comprised naive CD4+ T cells sorted from blood. Subset: CD45RA+ positively selected. The rearrangement uses TRBV5-4 and TRBJ2-1, with 7 bases identical to TRBD2. The CDR3 coding sequence is TGTGCCAGCAGCTTGTCCCTAGCGGACTACAATGAGCAGTTCTTC. It is translated as CASSLSLADYNEQFF.